These T cell receptor beta chains were read from a single sample in a study of human T cells and chemical hapten exposure. TCRdb re-derived calls from the RACE reads in MiXCR, one entry per CDR3 protein. The sample contains a few hundred thousand distinct CDR3 sequences, approximately 7.5% of which appear only once. This specimen was whole blood, taken in connection with sensitization to the hapten diphenylcyclopropenone (DPC). The source is a man aged 18 to 30 with alopecia areata. Some clones in this sample may be carry-over from other donors' samples. Both conserved end residues are part of each CDR3. A D gene is named only where the DNA matches it firmly. Clone size, where shown, is once, few, many, or a class for clones that have expanded.

V	J	D	size	CDR3	DNA
TRBV28	TRBJ2-7	.	.	CASSLVGLRPEYF	TGTGCCAGCAGTTTGGTGGGGCTGAGGCCAGAGTACTTC
TRBV28	TRBJ1-2	.	few	CASSPPLYRVYTYGYTF	TGTGCCAGCAGTCCCCCCCTGTACAGGGTGTACACCTATGGCTACACCTTC
TRBV5-1	TRBJ2-7	TRBD2	.	CASSLGLAGKYEQYF	TGCGCCAGCAGCTTGGGACTAGCGGGGAAGTACGAGCAGTACTTC
TRBV29-1	TRBJ2-3	TRBD1	.	CSGTGSTDTQYF	TGCAGCGGGACAGGGAGCACAGATACGCAGTATTTT
TRBV29-1	TRBJ2-5	TRBD2	few	CSVEELAITHQETQYF	TGCAGCGTTGAAGAACTAGCGATCACACACCAAGAGACCCAGTACTTC
TRBV7-8	TRBJ2-1	.	.	CASSRDQESHNEQFF	TGTGCCAGCAGCCGAGACCAGGAGTCCCACAATGAGCAGTTCTTC
TRBV6-5	TRBJ1-6	.	many	CASSYAIRTGTHNSPLHF	TGTGCCAGCAGTTACGCAATTCGTACGGGGACCCATAATTCACCCCTCCACTTT
TRBV10-2	TRBJ1-2	.	few	CASGGGANYGYTF	TGCGCCAGCGGAGGGGGTGCTAACTATGGCTACACCTTC
TRBV29-1	TRBJ1-1	.	.	CSVRADPSTEAFF	TGCAGCGTTCGGGCAGACCCCTCCACTGAAGCTTTCTTT
TRBV4-1	TRBJ2-7	.	.	CASSQDTLLQGRNF	TGCGCCAGCAGCCAAGATACATTATTACAGGGGAGGAACTTC
TRBV4-2	TRBJ2-1	.	few	CASSQDTRTYNEQFF	TGTGCCAGCAGCCAAGATACGAGAACCTACAATGAGCAGTTCTTC
TRBV7-2	TRBJ2-1	TRBD2	.	CARRGLAGGPQFF	TGTGCCAGGAGGGGGCTAGCGGGGGGCCCCCAGTTCTTC
TRBV7-9	TRBJ1-2	.	few	CASSAPLLTPQQNSYTF	TGTGCCAGCAGCGCACCTCTCTTGACACCCCAACAGAATAGCTACACCTTC
TRBV3-1	TRBJ1-2	TRBD1	.	CASSQDDFQGVLYGYTF	TGTGCCAGCAGCCAAGATGACTTTCAGGGGGTACTATATGGCTACACCTTC
TRBV29-1	TRBJ1-4	.	few	CSVEDPTNEKLFF	TGCAGCGTTGAGGACCCAACTAATGAAAAACTGTTTTTT
TRBV12-3/TRBV12-4	TRBJ2-1	TRBD2	.	CASKISGGAANEQFF	TGTGCCAGCAAAATAAGCGGGGGGGCGGCCAATGAGCAGTTCTTC
TRBV6-2/TRBV6-3	TRBJ1-1	.	.	CASSPENYTVNTEAFF	TGTGCCAGCAGTCCGGAGAATTACACGGTCAACACTGAAGCTTTCTTT
TRBV29-1	TRBJ1-2	.	.	CSVEDRGQANYGYTF	TGCAGCGTTGAAGATCGGGGACAAGCCAACTATGGCTACACCTTC
TRBV10-3	TRBJ1-5	.	.	CAISESAGQPQHF	TGTGCCATCAGTGAGTCGGCGGGTCAGCCCCAGCATTTT
TRBV7-2	TRBJ1-1	TRBD1	.	CASSLPAGGQLTFEAFF	TGTGCCAGCAGCTTACCGGCCGGGGGACAGTTAACATTTGAAGCTTTCTTT
TRBV20-1	TRBJ1-1	.	few	CSARGQVKIMNTEAFF	TGCAGTGCTAGAGGACAAGTAAAAATAATGAACACTGAAGCTTTCTTT
TRBV20-1	TRBJ1-5	TRBD1	.	CSATDRENQPQHF	TGCAGTGCTACCGACAGGGAGAATCAGCCCCAGCATTTT
TRBV5-1	TRBJ2-3	TRBD2	.	CASSPGRGGTDTQYF	TGCGCCAGCAGCCCCGGTCGGGGGGGCACAGATACGCAGTATTTT
TRBV2	TRBJ2-5	.	many	CASSEAEGGEETQYF	TGTGCCAGCAGTGAAGCAGAGGGGGGCGAAGAGACCCAGTACTTC
TRBV4-1	TRBJ2-7	.	.	CASSPMGGPLYEQYF	TGCGCCAGCAGCCCGATGGGGGGTCCCCTCTACGAGCAGTACTTC
TRBV7-2	TRBJ1-4	.	.	CASSLQGWVNEKLFF	TGTGCCAGCAGCTTACAGGGTTGGGTTAATGAAAAACTGTTTTTT
TRBV20-1	TRBJ1-5	.	few	CSASRADQPQHF	TGCAGTGCCTCGCGGGCGGACCAGCCCCAGCATTTT
TRBV20-1	TRBJ2-2	.	.	CSARPNSSPNTGELFF	TGCAGTGCTAGACCAAACAGTTCTCCGAACACCGGGGAGCTGTTTTTT
TRBV12-3/TRBV12-4	TRBJ2-1	.	.	CASSFPCGGKMMGFF	TGTGCCAGCAGTTTCCCCTGCGGAGGAAAAATGATGGGGTTCTTC
TRBV5-1	TRBJ2-3	.	few	CASTTGSSTDTQYF	TGCGCCAGCACAACGGGTTCTAGCACAGATACGCAGTATTTT
TRBV7-3	TRBJ2-2	TRBD1	.	CASSSPATGQQNGELFF	TGTGCCAGCAGCTCCCCGGCCACGGGACAGCAAAACGGGGAGCTGTTTTTT
TRBV24-1	TRBJ2-3	.	.	CATSDKRGDGTATDTQYF	TGTGCCACCAGTGATAAAAGGGGGGACGGTACGGCAACAGATACGCAGTATTTT
TRBV2	TRBJ1-2	.	many	CASSEVGGGVNGYTF	TGTGCCAGCAGTGAAGTTGGTGGGGGCGTAAATGGCTACACCTTC
TRBV7-6	TRBJ2-1	TRBD2	.	CASSLRTSGTGEQFF	TGTGCCAGCAGCTTAAGGACTAGCGGGACGGGGGAGCAGTTCTTC
TRBV6-6	TRBJ2-3	.	few	CASRKPWADTQYF	TGTGCCAGCAGGAAGCCTTGGGCGGATACGCAGTATTTT
TRBV14	TRBJ1-1	.	.	CASSQVGGQGANTEAFF	TGTGCCAGCAGCCAAGTCGGAGGTCAAGGGGCGAACACTGAAGCTTTCTTT
TRBV25-1	TRBJ2-1	TRBD2	.	CASSVFSTSGANNEQFF	TGTGCCAGCAGTGTATTCTCGACTAGCGGGGCTAACAATGAGCAGTTCTTC